The clone carrying this T cell receptor (beta chain) was seen at least ten times. Its antigen is not known. A read error may produce the germline difference seen at one junction end. This specimen comes from a study of blood T cells in healthy people across ages. Turning to the study itself: About one barcoded beta molecule per two T cells was captured by template switching. Study conclusions and caveats: Naive T cell percentage showed a strong correlation with TCR beta diversity.

Primed by a sample-barcoded 5' primer and a J-beta primer mix, a second PCR proceeded for 7 to 11 cycles. There were at least 2.5 million CDR3-containing paired-end reads obtained from each sample. TCRdb passed the 5' RACE reads through MiXCR, listing each CDR3 protein once. The repertoire holds just over 1 million distinct CDR3 sequences, with around 43% as singletons. The clonotype comes from a woman aged 60-75 years in good health. The sequenced material came from blood.

CDR3: CASSWAGGTDTQYF. Here the CDR3 DNA reads TGTGCCAGCAGTTGGGCAGGGGGGACAGATACGCAGTATTTT. This chain joins TRBV5-1 and TRBJ2-3; a weak D match, TRBD1 (7 bases). This CDR3 has 14 amino acids. The germline gives CDR1 SGHRS, CDR2 YFSETQ.